The 23 T cell receptor beta chains below come from one sample, sequenced in a study of technical replicates of blood from four donors. Generated by immunoSEQ multiplex PCR, the TCRdb table keeps only in-frame clones and is missing some. The sample shows about 68,000 clones, 95% to 98% of them seen only once. Sequences were obtained from T cells isolated from PBMCs. These TCRs come from a human donor in good health.

The gene calls are TRBV30 and TRBJ1-2, with 9 bases aligning to TRBD1. This CDR3 comprises 14 residues. Looked up from germline, CDR1 is GTSNPN and CDR2 is SVGIG (reference sequence). After removal of 2 bases from V and 8 bases from J, the junction contained 9 bases not matched to a gene. In DNA form, the CDR3 reads TGTGCCTGGAGTACAACAGGGGGCGGGGAAGGCTACACCTTC. Translating gives CAWSTTGGGEGYTF.

V gene TRBV29-1 combines with J gene TRBJ1-3, with TRBD1 matching over 9 bases. CDR3 length: 15 amino acids. The V segment lost 3 bases and the J segment 3 bases; nucleotides outside the gene matches: 6. Germline V lookup: CDR1 SQVTM, CDR2 ANQGSEA. In DNA form, the CDR3 reads TGCAGCGTTGATCCACAGGGGGCAGGTGGAAACACCATATATTTT. This encodes CSVDPQGAGGNTIYF.

V gene TRBV7-6 combines with J gene TRBJ1-1, with D maybe TRBD1 (6 bases). The germline gives CDR1 SGHVS, CDR2 FNYEAQ. This CDR3 has 15 residues. Trimming took 1 base from V and 4 from J, leaving 13 bases between them. The CDR3 DNA reads TGTGCCAGCAGCTTAGAAAGGCAGGGGATCACTGAAGCTTTCTTT. It encodes CASSLERQGITEAFF.

The J gene is TRBJ1-4, the V gene TRBV7-2; D might be TRBD1 (5 bases). Germline V gene lookup returns CDR1 SGHTA and CDR2 FQGNSA. This CDR3 region has 18 residues. V shed 5 bases and J shed 7 bases, with 26 bases lying between them. CDR3 coding DNA: TGTGCCAGCAGCCCCCGTGGGGCCCGTTCGGACCAAACTGAAAAACTGTTTTTT. Protein: CASSPRGARSDQTEKLFF.

This chain connects TRBV11-3 to TRBJ2-7; perhaps TRBD2 as D (6 bases). The V gene's germline CDR1 is SGHNT and CDR2 YENEEA. This CDR3 has 15 amino acids. Trimming pared 5 bases from V and 3 bases from J, leaving 17 bases between. CDR3 bases: TGTGCCAGCAGCCCCATCGGGGGTTCCCTCTACGAGCAGTACTTC. Translated, it gives CASSPIGGSLYEQYF.

CDR3 amino acids: CASSYSPYNEQFF. In DNA form, the CDR3 reads TGTGCCAGCAGTTACAGCCCCTACAATGAGCAGTTCTTC. V gene TRBV6-5 combines with J gene TRBJ2-1; D is undetermined. The length of the CDR3 is 13 residues. From germline, CDR1 is MNHEY and CDR2 SVGAGI. Trimming shortened V by 2 bases and J by 2 bases, and 4 bases separated the two germline ends.

The rearrangement links TRBV4-1 to TRBJ1-1; D gene unclear. Germline V lookup: CDR1 MGHRA, CDR2 YSYEKL. The V end lost 4 bases, the J end lost 0 bases, and 18 bases lay between the germline ends. The CDR3 spans 17 residues. The CDR3 sequence is CASSPGPTRRLNTEAFF. The CDR3 bases are TGCGCCAGCAGCCCCGGCCCCACCCGCAGGTTGAACACTGAAGCTTTCTTT.

The V gene is TRBV15, the J gene TRBJ2-6; tentatively, D is TRBD1 (6 bases). CDR1 is LNHNV, CDR2 YYDKDF, per germline (reference sequence). Trimming removed 6 bases from V and 4 bases from J, with 13 bases in between. The CDR3 length is 15 residues. CDR3 amino acids: CATRGQGSGANVLTF. The CDR3 DNA is TGTGCCACCAGGGGGCAGGGGTCAGGGGCCAACGTCCTGACTTTC. Drawing the rest from reference TRBV15 and TRBJ2-6, the complete variable domain is DAMVIQNPRYQVTQFGKPVTLSCSQTLNHNVMYWYQQKSSQAPKLLFHYYDKDFNNEADTPDNFQSRRPNTSFCFLDIRSPGLGDTAMYLCATRGQGSGANVLTFGAGSRLTVL.

This clone appeared a single time. The chain joins TRBV19 to TRBJ2-7; a possible D gene is TRBD1 (6 bases). Trimming cost V 3 bases and J 3 bases, with 12 bases left between them. CDR1 LNHDA and CDR2 SQIVND come from the germline V gene (reference sequence). CDR3 length equals 14 residues. The CDR3 loop is CASSIRTELYEQYF. The CDR3 DNA sequence: TGTGCCAGTAGTATTCGGACAGAACTCTACGAGCAGTACTTC.

The genes are TRBV11-3 and TRBJ1-1, with D unclear. Trimming shortened V by 0 bases and J by 2 bases, and 10 bases separated the two germline ends. The germline CDR1 and CDR2 sequences are SGHNT and YENEEA. The CDR3 is made up of 15 amino acids. The CDR3 coding sequence is TGTGCCAGCAGCTTAGAGGCGACAAGAAACACTGAAGCTTTCTTT. Translated, it gives CASSLEATRNTEAFF.

The chain uses TRBV7-9 and TRBJ2-5, with TRBD2 identical over 14 bases. J lost 5 bases, V lost 5 bases, and 4 bases had no gene match. The CDR3 is made up of 15 amino acids. CDR1 is SEHNR and CDR2 is FQNEAQ in the germline V gene (reference sequence). The CDR3 DNA follows: TGTGCCAGCAGCGCGGGACTAGCGGGAGAGGAGACCCAGTACTTC. As protein: CASSAGLAGEETQYF.

The V call is TRBV30, the J call TRBJ1-2; the match to TRBD1 covers 8 bases. CDR1 GTSNPN and CDR2 SVGIG come from the germline V gene (reference sequence). With V trimmed by 3 bases and J by 4 bases, 4 bases remained unmatched. The CDR3 is 13 residues long. The CDR3 DNA sequence: TGTGCCTGGAGCGAAGGACAGGGCTATGGCTACACCTTC. This translates into CAWSEGQGYGYTF.

The V and J genes are TRBV30 and TRBJ1-3; 8 nucleotides match TRBD1. The junction had 15 bases not matched to a gene; V was cut back by 4 bases and J by 4 bases. The CDR3 totals 17 residues. Germline assignment: CDR1 GTSNPN and CDR2 SVGIG (reference sequence). As DNA, the CDR3 is TGTGCCTGGACCACCGGGACAGGTTTCTCCGGGGGAAACACCATATATTTT. As protein: CAWTTGTGFSGGNTIYF.

The chain recombines TRBV12-5 with TRBJ2-1; D gene unclear. Germline V gives CDR1 LGHNT, CDR2 FRNRAP. The V and J ends lost 3 bases and 7 bases respectively, with 19 bases between them. The CDR3 totals 16 residues. Here the CDR3 reads CASGFSALIVGNEQFF. As DNA, the CDR3 is TGTGCTAGTGGTTTTTCGGCTCTTATCGTCGGGAATGAGCAGTTCTTC.

DNA for the CDR3: TGCGCCAGCAAACGGGACAGGGGCGACGAGCAGTACTTC. Protein: CASKRDRGDEQYF. The chain recombines TRBV5-1 with TRBJ2-7, with 10 bases fitting TRBD1. V shed 6 bases and J 5 bases; nucleotides not matched to a gene: 5. This CDR3 contains 13 residues. Germline V CDR1 and CDR2: SGHRS, YFSETQ.

The chain employs TRBV4-3 and TRBJ1-1; D remains ambiguous. The germline V gene encodes CDR1 LGHNA and CDR2 YSLEER. This CDR3 region has 13 residues. V lost 0 bases and J 11 bases, leaving 13 bases between the germline ends. CDR3: CASSQDLPYGAFF. CDR3 nucleotide sequence: TGCGCCAGCAGCCAAGATCTCCCCTACGGGGCTTTCTTT.

This chain joins TRBV6-6 and TRBJ2-5; weak D call: TRBD2 (6 bases). Trimming took 10 bases from V and 6 from J, leaving 18 bases between them. The germline V gene has CDR1 MNHNY and CDR2 SVGAGI (reference sequence). CDR3 length: 13 residues. CDR3 sequence (DNA): TGTGCCACCTCAGGAGGAGGGGATCAGACCCAGTACTTC. Protein: CATSGGGDQTQYF.

The rearrangement joins TRBV19 to TRBJ2-2; D uncertain. Trimming shortened V by 4 bases and J by 0 bases, and 9 bases separated the two germline ends. The V gene's germline CDR1 is LNHDA and CDR2 SQIVND (reference sequence). The CDR3 has 15 residues. In DNA, the CDR3 is TGTGCCAGTAGTACCAGTTTCACGAACACCGGGGAGCTGTTTTTT. Encoded protein: CASSTSFTNTGELFF. Based on the CDR3 plus reference TRBV19 and TRBJ2-2, the full variable domain is DGGITQSPKYLFRKEGQNVTLSCEQNLNHDAMYWYRQDPGQGLRLIYYSQIVNDFQKGDIAEGYSVSREKKESFPLTVTSAQKNPTAFYLCASSTSFTNTGELFFGEGSRLTVL.

The V call is TRBV5-1, the J call TRBJ2-2; 9 bases are shared with TRBD2. The CDR3 sequence is 16 residues long. J gave up 1 base and V 4 bases, and 5 bases lay outside the gene matches. Germline assignment: CDR1 SGHRS and CDR2 YFSETQ. CDR3 coding DNA: TGCGCCAGCAGCAGACTAGCGGAGGTGAACACCGGGGAGCTGTTTTTT. It translates to CASSRLAEVNTGELFF.

V usage is TRBV7-9 and J usage is TRBJ2-7; D gene uncertain. V gave up 4 bases and J gave up 1 base, with 8 bases separating them. The CDR3 is 13 amino acids. The germline gives CDR1 SEHNR, CDR2 FQNEAQ (reference sequence). For the CDR3, the DNA is TGTGCCAGCAGCTCCCCAATGTCCTACGAGCAGTACTTC. As protein: CASSSPMSYEQYF.

This chain links TRBV10-3 with TRBJ2-7; D possibly corresponds to TRBD2 (5 bases). Germline V CDR1 and CDR2: ENHRY, SYGVKD. The CDR3 totals 15 residues. V dropped 4 bases and J dropped 4 bases, with 17 bases sitting between them. The CDR3 DNA reads TGTGCCATCAGTGGCGCTAGCAGGACCTCATACGAGCAGTACTTC. Translated, it gives CAISGASRTSYEQYF.

V usage is TRBV4-2 and J usage is TRBJ2-5, with D uncertain. CDR3 length: 17 amino acids. Trimming cost V 0 bases and J 1 base, with 15 bases left between them. In germline, CDR1 is LGHNA, CDR2 YNFKEQ. This CDR3 is CASSQDLVGKRQETQYF. CDR3 DNA: TGTGCCAGCAGCCAAGATTTAGTCGGAAAGCGCCAAGAGACCCAGTACTTC.

The V call is TRBV4-2, the J call TRBJ2-2; D is possibly TRBD1 (6 bases). This CDR3 has 16 amino acids. CDR1 and CDR2 (germline): LGHNA, YNFKEQ. The ends were cut back, 4 bases at V and 5 bases at J, with 17 bases in the middle. The CDR3, as DNA: TGTGCCAGCAGCCCTAATCGGTACAGGGAAACCGGGGAGCTGTTTTTT. Protein sequence: CASSPNRYRETGELFF.